These 28 T cell receptor beta chains share one sample of origin, sequenced in a study of blood T cell repertoires in COVID-19. Profiling relied on immunoSEQ multiplex PCR, and the TCRdb table lists in-frame clones only, not all of them. The table shows about 70,000 clones, with about 85% occurring only once. Material for sequencing was peripheral blood. All receptors derive from a man older than 75 with acute or convalescent COVID-19.

The chain joins TRBV7-8 to TRBJ2-1, with 9 nucleotides matching TRBD2. J was trimmed by 0 bases and V by 4 bases; bases with no gene match: 7. The CDR3 length is 17 residues. Germline loops: CDR1 SGHVS, CDR2 FQNEAQ. The CDR3 DNA is TGTGCCAGCAGCTCAGGGATTAGCGGGGGCTCCTACAATGAGCAGTTCTTC. This gives the protein CASSSGISGGSYNEQFF.

CDR3 sequence (DNA): TGTGCCTGGAGTCTATCCTCCACAGGGTGGGGCACTGAAGCTTTCTTT. As protein: CAWSLSSTGWGTEAFF. The chain joins TRBV30 to TRBJ1-1, with TRBD1 as a possible D gene (6 bases). The CDR3 runs to 16 residues. Germline loops: CDR1 GTSNPN, CDR2 SVGIG (reference sequence). The V end was cut by 2 bases, the J end by 4 bases, with 20 bases between.

The chain combines TRBV5-1 with TRBJ2-2, with 8 bases identical to TRBD2. Germline-derived CDR1 and CDR2 are SGHRS and YFSETQ. Losses at the gene ends were 5 bases for V and 10 bases for J; bases not matched to a gene: 7. The CDR3 loop spans 13 amino acids. In DNA form, the CDR3 reads TGCGCCAGCAGTTCCATCGGGGGGGTGGAGCTGTTTTTT. Its translation is CASSSIGGVELFF.

The V gene is TRBV28, the J gene TRBJ2-5; D may be TRBD1 (6 bases). This CDR3 is 14 amino acids long. The germline gives CDR1 MDHEN, CDR2 SYDVKM. Between the trimmed V and J ends, which lost 6 bases and 5 bases, there was a span of 16 bases. The CDR3 spells CASRQGQIRETQYF. In nucleotides, the CDR3 is TGTGCCAGCAGGCAGGGGCAGATCCGGGAGACCCAGTACTTC.

The V call is TRBV5-1, the J call TRBJ2-1; 8 bases align to TRBD1. CDR3 length equals 14 residues. The V and J ends lost 0 bases and 7 bases, in that order; junction bases with no gene match: 3. CDR1 is SGHRS, CDR2 YFSETQ, per germline. The CDR3 DNA follows: TGCGCCAGCAGCTTGGGCAGGGGGCCGAATGAGCAGTTCTTC. Amino acid sequence: CASSLGRGPNEQFF.

The chain couples TRBV18 to TRBJ2-1, with D possibly being TRBD2 (6 bases). V lost 3 bases, J lost 9 bases, and 21 bases lay in between. Germline V gene lookup returns CDR1 KGHSH and CDR2 LQKENI. This CDR3 region has 16 residues. The CDR3 sequence is CASSPPSRRDNGEQFF. CDR3 in DNA: TGTGCCAGCTCACCGCCCAGTAGGCGGGATAACGGTGAGCAGTTCTTC.

The chain couples TRBV7-6 to TRBJ1-2; tentative D call: TRBD1 (5 bases). The CDR3 is 15 residues long. CDR1 and CDR2 from the germline V gene are SGHVS and FNYEAQ. V lost 5 bases, J lost 4 bases, and 17 bases lay in between. This chain's CDR3 is CASSPRADSFYGYTF. The CDR3 DNA reads TGTGCCAGCAGCCCTAGGGCTGACAGTTTCTATGGCTACACCTTC.

The chain joins TRBV6-1 to TRBJ1-5, with D possibly TRBD1 on 5 matching bases. Deletions cut 3 bases from V and 4 bases from J, with 13 bases between. This CDR3 is 15 amino acids long. Per the germline V gene, CDR1 is MNHNS and CDR2 is SASEGT. CDR3 protein: CASSDQGGGNQPQHF. In DNA, the CDR3 is TGTGCCAGCAGTGACCAGGGCGGGGGGAATCAGCCCCAGCATTTT.

The chain has TRBV25-1 and TRBJ2-1; TRBD2 matches 9 bases. In germline, CDR1 is MGHDK, CDR2 SYGVNS. J gave up 3 bases and V 6 bases, and 3 bases lay outside the gene matches. The CDR3 length is 14 residues. CDR3 in DNA: TGTGCCAGCAGGAATAGCGGGAGCTACAATGAGCAGTTCTTC. As protein: CASRNSGSYNEQFF.

The chain combines TRBV7-2 with TRBJ2-7; TRBD2 matches 8 bases. The germline V gene encodes CDR1 SGHTA and CDR2 FQGNSA. The CDR3 spans 14 residues. V lost 2 bases, J lost 2 bases, and 2 bases stayed unmatched. The CDR3 DNA reads TGTGCCAGCAGCTTAAAAGCGGGAGCCTACGAGCAGTACTTC. Its translation: CASSLKAGAYEQYF.

This clone was seen only once. The chain recombines TRBV24-1 with TRBJ2-1; tentatively, D is TRBD2 (6 bases). Germline values: CDR1 KGHDR, CDR2 SFDVKD. Trimming stripped 0 bases from V and 0 bases from J, with 11 bases between. CDR3 size: 17 residues. The CDR3 protein is CATSDLHGSSSYNEQFF. CDR3 DNA: TGTGCCACCAGTGATTTGCACGGGAGCAGCTCCTACAATGAGCAGTTCTTC.

The chain links TRBV6-6 to TRBJ2-1; 12 bases line up with TRBD2. The CDR3 totals 15 residues. V lost 6 bases and J lost 4; bases outside the gene matches: 4. Germline V gene sequence: CDR1 MNHNY, CDR2 SVGAGI (reference sequence). CDR3 bases: TGTGCCAGCAGCAAGACTAGCGGGAGTTACAATGAGCAGTTCTTC. It yields the protein CASSKTSGSYNEQFF.

This rearrangement joins TRBV24-1 to TRBJ1-5, with no clear D. V lost 4 bases, J lost 0 bases, and 9 bases lay in between. Looked up from germline, CDR1 is KGHDR and CDR2 is SFDVKD. The length of the CDR3 is 15 residues. The CDR3 DNA reads as TGTGCCACCAGTGACCAACGGTATAGCAATCAGCCCCAGCATTTT. Protein: CATSDQRYSNQPQHF.

V and J are TRBV10-3 and TRBJ2-7; the match to TRBD1 covers 10 bases. This CDR3 has 13 residues. CDR1 is ENHRY, CDR2 SYGVKD, per germline. The ends lost 6 bases at V and 5 bases at J; junction bases unmatched: 4. CDR3 nucleotides: TGTGCCATCAGGGTGACAGGGGGCCACGAGCAGTACTTC. Translation gives CAIRVTGGHEQYF.

The chain employs TRBV9 and TRBJ2-7, with D perhaps matching TRBD1 (6 bases). The V and J ends lost 0 bases and 1 base respectively, with 11 bases between them. The length of the CDR3 is 15 residues. CDR1 is SGDLS and CDR2 is YYNGEE in the germline V gene. As DNA, the CDR3 is TGTGCCAGCAGCGTAGAGGCAGGGGTATCCTACGAGCAGTACTTC. Translation: CASSVEAGVSYEQYF.

The chain employs TRBV21-1 and TRBJ1-1. TRBV21-1 corresponds to a pseudogene. CDR3 size: 14 residues. The CDR3 region is CASSGGTPNTEAFF. The CDR3 DNA reads as TGTGCCAGCAGCGGAGGAACGCCGAACACTGAAGCTTTCTTT.

The chain employs TRBV6-6 and TRBJ1-5; 7 nucleotides align to TRBD1. The CDR3 has 16 residues. With 4 bases clipped from V and 2 bases from J, the junction kept 8 bases outside the gene matches. Looked up from germline, CDR1 is MNHNY and CDR2 is SVGAGI (reference sequence). CDR3 DNA: TGTGCCAGCAGTTCCCTCCCCGGACAGGGCAATCAGCCCCAGCATTTT. As protein: CASSSLPGQGNQPQHF.

V usage is TRBV7-2 and J usage is TRBJ1-5; 8 positions match TRBD1. CDR3 size: 15 residues. CDR1 and CDR2 (germline): SGHTA, FQGNSA. V lost 4 bases, J lost 4 bases, and 6 bases stayed unmatched. This CDR3 reads CASSYRTGRNQPQHF. DNA of the CDR3: TGTGCCAGCAGCTACCGGACAGGGAGAAATCAGCCCCAGCATTTT.

The genes are TRBV6-5 and TRBJ2-5, with D possibly TRBD1 on 5 matching bases. The germline CDR1 and CDR2 sequences are MNHEY and SVGAGI. With 4 bases removed from V and 4 bases from J, the gap between germline ends came to 13 bases. The CDR3 loop spans 14 amino acids. Here the CDR3 DNA reads TGTGCCAGCAGTTCCGATAAGGGGCGAGAGACCCAGTACTTC. Residues: CASSSDKGRETQYF.

V gene TRBV7-2 combines with J gene TRBJ2-5, with 7 bases fitting TRBD2. V lost 2 bases, J lost 5 bases, and 5 bases stayed unmatched. There are 14 residues in the CDR3. The germline CDR1 and CDR2 sequences are SGHTA and FQGNSA. CDR3 in amino acids: CASSLRLAVETQYF. CDR3 sequence (DNA): TGTGCCAGCAGCTTACGACTAGCAGTGGAGACCCAGTACTTC.

This chain connects TRBV12-5 to TRBJ2-5; 9 nucleotides agree with TRBD2. The CDR3 spans 15 residues. Germline-derived CDR1 and CDR2 are LGHNT and FRNRAP. The ends lost 5 bases at V and 5 bases at J; junction bases unmatched: 9. The CDR3 bases are TGTGCTAGTGGTCCCGGGACTAGCTTCCCCGAGACCCAGTACTTC. It translates to CASGPGTSFPETQYF.

The CDR3 region has the DNA TGCAGCGTGGGCCGGAGCACAGATACGCAGTATTTT. Translating it yields CSVGRSTDTQYF. The chain combines TRBV29-1 with TRBJ2-3; no clear D. This CDR3 is built from 12 residues. CDR1 and CDR2 from the germline V gene are SQVTM and ANQGSEA. Trimming took 6 bases from V and 0 from J, leaving 7 bases between them.

This chain joins TRBV24-1 and TRBJ2-1; 10 bases line up with TRBD2. The CDR3 totals 14 residues. In germline, CDR1 is KGHDR, CDR2 SFDVKD. Trimming cost V 4 bases and J 6 bases; bases outside gene matches: 2. CDR3 bases: TGTGCCACCAGTGAGGTAGCGGGAGGCAATGAGCAGTTCTTC. Its protein is CATSEVAGGNEQFF.

The chain combines TRBV2 with TRBJ1-1, with D possibly being TRBD1 (6 bases). From germline, CDR1 is SNHLY and CDR2 FYNNEI. V lost 8 bases to trimming and J lost 2 bases, with 21 bases between them. There are 16 residues in the CDR3. This CDR3 reads CASFRSDSPENTEAFF. The CDR3 region has the DNA TGTGCCAGCTTTCGTTCGGACAGTCCGGAAAACACTGAAGCTTTCTTT.

The chain combines TRBV9 with TRBJ2-7; TRBD2 agrees at 7 bases. This CDR3 has 16 residues. Germline V lookup: CDR1 SGDLS, CDR2 YYNGEE. With 0 bases clipped from V and 1 base from J, the junction kept 7 bases outside the gene matches. CDR3: CASSVGSGTISYEQYF. Written as DNA, the CDR3 is TGTGCCAGCAGCGTAGGAAGCGGGACCATTTCCTACGAGCAGTACTTC. Variable domain in full (rest from reference TRBV9 and TRBJ2-7): DSGVTQTPKHLITATGQRVTLRCSPRSGDLSVYWYQQSLDQGLQFLIQYYNGEERAKGNILERFSAQQFPDLHSELNLSSLELGDSALYFCASSVGSGTISYEQYFGPGTRLTVT.

This chain uses TRBV7-9 with TRBJ1-2; 7 bases agree with TRBD1. Trimming removed 5 bases from V and 4 bases from J; junction bases left unmatched: 10. CDR3 length equals 15 residues. Looked up from germline, CDR1 is SEHNR and CDR2 is FQNEAQ (reference sequence). The CDR3 nucleotides read TGTGCCAGCAGCCTCCTGAGGGACAGTGCCTATGGCTACACCTTC. The encoded protein is CASSLLRDSAYGYTF.

The V gene is TRBV18, the J gene TRBJ2-5; tentative D call: TRBD2 (6 bases). Trimming removed 3 bases from V and 1 base from J, with 12 bases in between. CDR3 length: 15 amino acids. CDR1 KGHSH and CDR2 LQKENI come from the germline V gene. The DNA for the CDR3 is TGTGCCAGCTCACCGGTAGCGGACCTCCAAGAGACCCAGTACTTC. Encoded protein: CASSPVADLQETQYF.

The V call is TRBV24-1, the J call TRBJ2-1; 8 bases fit TRBD2. The V gene end was trimmed by 4 bases and the J gene end by 8 bases; junction bases not matched to a gene: 12. The CDR3 has 16 amino acids. Looked up from germline, CDR1 is KGHDR and CDR2 is SFDVKD. The CDR3, as DNA: TGTGCCACCAGTGAGTTGACTAGCGAGAGGGCCCATGAGCAGTTCTTC. Amino acid sequence: CATSELTSERAHEQFF.